The next 2 T cell receptor beta chains were all read from a single sample in a study of cytomegalovirus exposure and HLA in healthy donors. TCRdb's table, derived via immunoSEQ multiplex PCR, lists solely in-frame clones and lacks some. In the table there are roughly 190,000 clones, approximately 86% of which are singletons. The source material was PBMCs. The origin of the receptors is a man aged 25 to 45 in good health and CMV-seropositive.

V gene TRBV5-1 combines with J gene TRBJ2-1, with 7 bases lining up with TRBD2. The germline CDR1 and CDR2 sequences are SGHRS and YFSETQ. The CDR3 runs to 17 residues. After removal of 5 bases from V and 6 bases from J, the junction contained 17 bases not matched to a gene. The CDR3 region is CASRRGSGREATNEQFF. In DNA form, the CDR3 reads TGCGCCAGCAGGCGCGGGTCGGGACGGGAGGCTACCAATGAGCAGTTCTTC.

V gene TRBV29-1 combines with J gene TRBJ2-5; 10 bases are a match to TRBD1. Germline V gives CDR1 SQVTM, CDR2 ANQGSEA. The length of the CDR3 is 12 residues. V lost 7 bases and J lost 5; bases outside the gene matches: 4. CDR3 in amino acids: CSAPGQGETQYF. The CDR3 nucleotides are TGCAGCGCCCCGGGACAGGGGGAGACCCAGTACTTC.